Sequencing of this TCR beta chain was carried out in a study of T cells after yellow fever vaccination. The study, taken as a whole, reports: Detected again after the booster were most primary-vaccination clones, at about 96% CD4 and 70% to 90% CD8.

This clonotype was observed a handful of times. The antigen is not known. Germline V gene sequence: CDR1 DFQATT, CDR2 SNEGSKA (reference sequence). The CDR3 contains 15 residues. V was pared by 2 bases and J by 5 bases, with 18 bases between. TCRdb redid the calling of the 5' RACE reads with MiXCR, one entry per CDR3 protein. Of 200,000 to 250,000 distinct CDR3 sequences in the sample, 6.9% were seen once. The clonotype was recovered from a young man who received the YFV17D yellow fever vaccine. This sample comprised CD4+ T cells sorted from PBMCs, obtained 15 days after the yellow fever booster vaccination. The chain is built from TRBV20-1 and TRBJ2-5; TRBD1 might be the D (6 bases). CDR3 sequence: CSARRHRVGGETQYF. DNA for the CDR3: TGCAGTGCTAGACGTCACAGGGTTGGGGGCGAGACCCAGTACTTC.